These 20 T cell receptor beta chains were sequenced from one sample in a study of T-cell memory formation after mild COVID-19. MiXCR was run by TCRdb on the 5' RACE reads, yielding one entry per CDR3 protein. Among 250,000 or so distinct CDR3 sequences listed, 9.4% were seen once. Sequencing used PBMCs or a T cell subset sorted from them (not recorded which). All receptors come from a man aged 18 to 30 who had mild COVID-19 (a few samples of this study predate the infection). Cell type and time point are not known.

The chain links TRBV7-8 to TRBJ2-5; 9 nucleotides match TRBD2. Trimming removed 3 bases from V and 8 bases from J; junction bases left unmatched: 10. Germline lookup yields CDR1 SGHVS and CDR2 FQNEAQ. The CDR3 contains 15 residues. The CDR3 protein is CASSFEGLAEGTQYF. The DNA of the CDR3 is TGTGCCAGCAGCTTCGAGGGACTAGCCGAAGGCACCCAGTACTTC.

In its sample, this clonotype was seen many times. The chain uses TRBV4-1 and TRBJ1-5; D is perhaps TRBD1 (5 bases). Germline CDR1 reads MGHRA; CDR2 reads YSYEKL. V was clipped by 0 bases and J by 3 bases, with 15 bases between them. This CDR3 is 17 amino acids long. The CDR3 loop is CASSQEEWGLPNQPQHF. The CDR3 bases are TGCGCCAGCAGCCAAGAGGAATGGGGACTTCCCAATCAGCCCCAGCATTTT.

This clonotype has ten or more counts. This chain links TRBV20-1 with TRBJ2-2; TRBD2 might be the D (6 bases). Germline V lookup: CDR1 DFQATT, CDR2 SNEGSKA (reference sequence). The CDR3 runs to 14 residues. The germline V and J ends were trimmed by 3 bases and 0 bases, with 8 bases remaining between them. CDR3 nucleotides: TGCAGTGCTAGGGTAGCGGCGAACACCGGGGAGCTGTTTTTT. Protein sequence: CSARVAANTGELFF.

This clonotype was observed a handful of times. The chain recombines TRBV4-1 with TRBJ2-3; D gene uncertain. The V gene lost 3 bases and the J gene lost 3 bases, with 10 bases spanning the gap. The CDR3 totals 14 residues. Germline loops: CDR1 MGHRA, CDR2 YSYEKL. The CDR3 here is CASSHYRETDTQYF. CDR3 nucleotides: TGCGCCAGCAGCCATTATAGGGAAACAGATACGCAGTATTTT.

The chain joins TRBV6-5 to TRBJ2-7; D is possibly TRBD2 (6 bases). V lost 6 bases, J lost 0 bases, and 12 bases lay in between. CDR3 length equals 14 residues. The germline CDR1 and CDR2 sequences are MNHEY and SVGAGI. The CDR3 DNA is TGTGCCAGCAGGCCCCGGGACTTCTCCTACGAGCAGTACGTC. Translating it yields CASRPRDFSYEQYV.

This clonotype was detected only a few times. The genes are TRBV5-1 and TRBJ1-1, with a weak D call TRBD1 (5 bases). This CDR3 has 13 residues. V lost 4 bases and J 4 bases, leaving 11 bases between the germline ends. Germline V gene sequence: CDR1 SGHRS, CDR2 YFSETQ. The CDR3 nucleotides read TGCGCCAGCAGCCGAGTGGGGCGCACTGAAGCTTTCTTT. Amino acid sequence: CASSRVGRTEAFF.

This clonotype was observed a handful of times. The chain uses TRBV30 and TRBJ2-1; no firm D call. The CDR3 is 12 residues long. Germline V gene sequence: CDR1 GTSNPN, CDR2 SVGIG (reference sequence). Trimming took 0 bases from V and 5 from J, leaving 5 bases between them. In DNA form, the CDR3 reads TGTGCCTGGAGTGTACCAGACAATGAGCAGTTCTTC. Translating it yields CAWSVPDNEQFF.

This clonotype was seen more than once but under ten times. The J gene is TRBJ2-7, the V gene TRBV7-6; D is ambiguous. V dropped 1 base and J dropped 5 bases, with 6 bases sitting between them. The CDR3 consists of 12 residues. The germline gives CDR1 SGHVS, CDR2 FNYEAQ. The CDR3 reads CASSLGSHEQYF. CDR3 nucleotide sequence: TGTGCCAGCAGCTTAGGGTCCCACGAGCAGTACTTC.

The chain uses TRBV24-1 and TRBJ2-7; D remains unclear. CDR1 KGHDR and CDR2 SFDVKD come from the germline V gene. The V gene lost 8 bases and the J gene lost 2 bases, with 9 bases spanning the gap. The CDR3 is made up of 12 amino acids. CDR3 coding DNA: TGTGCCACCAAACCTCCGGCCTACGAGCAGTACGTC. Translated, it gives CATKPPAYEQYV.

This rearrangement joins TRBV5-1 to TRBJ2-7; D perhaps matches TRBD2 (5 bases). The ends were cut back, 2 bases at V and 4 bases at J, with 10 bases in the middle. CDR3 length: 13 residues. Germline-derived CDR1 and CDR2 are SGHRS and YFSETQ. CDR3 protein: CASSFRPGYEQYF. Written as DNA, the CDR3 is TGCGCCAGCAGCTTCAGGCCGGGATACGAGCAGTACTTC.

This clonotype was detected a few times. The chain's CDR3 is CASSREGGRQGSPLHF. The DNA for the CDR3 is TGCGCCAGCAGCAGAGAGGGTGGCAGGCAAGGTTCACCCCTCCACTTT. The rearrangement joins TRBV5-1 to TRBJ1-6; D uncertain. Germline V CDR1 and CDR2: SGHRS, YFSETQ. The CDR3 is 16 amino acids. Trimming removed 4 bases at V and 9 bases at J, with 20 bases between.

This clonotype was seen a handful of times. The rearrangement links TRBV6-2 or TRBV6-3 to TRBJ2-3; TRBD1 aligns across 12 bases. Germline lookup yields CDR1 MNHEY and CDR2 SVGEGT. The junction had 10 bases not matched to a gene; V was cut back by 6 bases and J by 6 bases. The CDR3 is 16 amino acids. As DNA, the CDR3 is TGTGCCAGCAGCGCCAGGGACAGGGGGCGCGGGGATACGCAGTATTTT. Translating gives CASSARDRGRGDTQYF.

The chain uses TRBV7-3 and TRBJ2-2; tentative D call: TRBD1 (5 bases). The CDR3 is 15 amino acids. Trimming left V 5 bases short and J 0 bases short, with 10 bases between. Germline values: CDR1 SGHTA, CDR2 FQGTGA. CDR3 loop: CASSDSLSNTGELFF. CDR3 in DNA: TGTGCCAGCAGCGACAGTTTGTCGAACACCGGGGAGCTGTTTTTT.

The rearrangement links TRBV28 to TRBJ1-1; D is possibly TRBD1 (5 bases). The CDR3 loop spans 15 amino acids. Trimming stripped 4 bases from V and 3 bases from J, with 15 bases between. Germline loops: CDR1 MDHEN, CDR2 SYDVKM. The CDR3 sequence: CASSSLGGADTEAFF. The CDR3 coding sequence is TGTGCCAGCAGTTCCCTTGGAGGGGCGGACACTGAAGCTTTCTTT.

The chain has TRBV12-3 or TRBV12-4 and TRBJ2-5; TRBD2 is a possible D gene (6 bases). This CDR3 contains 16 residues. The ends were cut back, 6 bases at V and 5 bases at J, with 22 bases in the middle. CDR3 nucleotide sequence: TGTGCCAGCAGCCGAAGTTACGGGGGACGTCGTGAGACCCAGTACTTC. Residues: CASSRSYGGRRETQYF.

The sample holds a few counts of this clonotype. The V and J genes are TRBV25-1 and TRBJ2-3; 7 nucleotides align to TRBD1. V dropped 3 bases and J dropped 4; count of bases not matched to a gene: 16. The CDR3 totals 18 residues. Germline V gene lookup returns CDR1 MGHDK and CDR2 SYGVNS. The CDR3 DNA sequence: TGTGCCAGCAGTGATGAGACCTGGGCAGGGGGATTCCCAGATACGCAGTATTTT. Amino acid sequence: CASSDETWAGGFPDTQYF.

A few counts support this clonotype. The chain is built from TRBV12-3 or TRBV12-4 and TRBJ2-4, with no clear D. The CDR3 extends over 15 amino acids. V lost 3 bases, J lost 8 bases, and 17 bases lay in between. The CDR3 loop is CASSFLGGSGDIQYF. For the CDR3, the DNA is TGTGCCAGCAGTTTTCTCGGTGGGTCTGGGGACATTCAGTACTTC.

The chain links TRBV14 to TRBJ1-2, with D unresolved. The CDR3 runs to 17 residues. V was shortened by 1 base and J by 4 bases, with 19 bases between the two germline ends. The germline V gene encodes CDR1 SGHDN and CDR2 FVKESK. CDR3 residues: CASSQGLVWAFSYGYTF. DNA for the CDR3: TGTGCCAGCAGCCAAGGATTAGTCTGGGCTTTCAGCTATGGCTACACCTTC.

This clonotype was picked up a small number of times. The CDR3 sequence is CASSLGQGAKNIQYF. The CDR3, as DNA: TGTGCCAGCAGTTTGGGCCAAGGGGCCAAAAACATTCAGTACTTC. This chain uses TRBV12-3 or TRBV12-4 with TRBJ2-4; D is unresolved. The CDR3 contains 15 residues. The V gene lost 3 bases and the J gene lost 1 base, with 10 bases spanning the gap.

This clonotype was picked up a small number of times. The V gene is TRBV5-6, the J gene TRBJ2-7, with 8 bases identical to TRBD1. V shed 5 bases, J shed 3 bases, and the junction held 7 bases outside the gene matches. Germline CDR1 and CDR2: SGHDT and YYEEEE. The length of the CDR3 is 14 residues. The DNA of the CDR3 is TGTGCCAGCAGGCGCACAGGGGGGCTCTACGAGCAGTACGTC. It is translated as CASRRTGGLYEQYV.